This T cell receptor beta chain was retrieved from a study of Graves' ophthalmopathy and Graves' hyperthyroidism. Broader study findings: Sensitivity of about 90% and specificity of around 76% were achieved when a 13-signature model separated ophthalmopathy from stable hyperthyroidism.

This clonotype came up many times. Its specificity is unknown. The study amplified TCR beta CDR3 regions using RNA transcripts. A first-round RT-PCR used HTBI primers, followed by a second-round multiplex PCR. MiXCR was run by TCRdb on the multiplex PCR reads, yielding one entry per CDR3 protein. The sample holds about 600,000 distinct CDR3 sequences, less than 40% seen once. Germline loops: CDR1 SGHAT, CDR2 FQDESV (reference sequence). The CDR3 is 15 amino acids. Deletions cut 5 bases from V and 3 bases from J, with 13 bases between. Patients newly diagnosed with hyperthyroidism, under 2 months' duration, were aged 18 to 65, the study reports.

The sequence derives from an adult man with Graves' hyperthyroidism. The material sequenced was peripheral blood or thyroid tissue (not recorded which). The rearrangement uses TRBV11-1 and TRBJ2-2, with D perhaps TRBD2 (6 bases). Here the CDR3 DNA reads TGTGCCAGCAGCCTTCGGAGGGATGACACCGGGGAGCTGTTTTTT. It yields the protein CASSLRRDDTGELFF.